This T cell receptor (beta chain) was profiled in a study of T cell responses to AZD1222 COVID-19 vaccine. Findings and limits, study-wide: Vaccination with two AZD1222 doses was followed by a rise in Spike-specific TCR breadth and depth. Spike was spanned by vaccine-associated CD4 TCRs, with dominance at 160-218 and 743-854.

Germline V CDR1 and CDR2: SGHDT, YYEEEE. Trimming left V 4 bases short and J 6 bases short, with 22 bases between. This CDR3 is 17 amino acids long. Assay: immunoSEQ multiplex PCR; the TCRdb copy retains only in-frame clones and omits some. The sample lists over 85,000 clones, about 95% occurring once. Note on this clone: Its antigen remains unidentified.

The sequencing here drew on peripheral blood, taken 28 days after the second AZD1222 dose. The V call is TRBV5-6, the J call TRBJ2-2; D perhaps matches TRBD1 (5 bases). The sequence came from an adult who received the AZD1222 COVID-19 vaccine. The CDR3 nucleotides read TGTGCCAGCAGCCTCCCGGCAGGGATCGGTCGAGCCGGGGAGCTGTTTTTT. This codes for CASSLPAGIGRAGELFF.